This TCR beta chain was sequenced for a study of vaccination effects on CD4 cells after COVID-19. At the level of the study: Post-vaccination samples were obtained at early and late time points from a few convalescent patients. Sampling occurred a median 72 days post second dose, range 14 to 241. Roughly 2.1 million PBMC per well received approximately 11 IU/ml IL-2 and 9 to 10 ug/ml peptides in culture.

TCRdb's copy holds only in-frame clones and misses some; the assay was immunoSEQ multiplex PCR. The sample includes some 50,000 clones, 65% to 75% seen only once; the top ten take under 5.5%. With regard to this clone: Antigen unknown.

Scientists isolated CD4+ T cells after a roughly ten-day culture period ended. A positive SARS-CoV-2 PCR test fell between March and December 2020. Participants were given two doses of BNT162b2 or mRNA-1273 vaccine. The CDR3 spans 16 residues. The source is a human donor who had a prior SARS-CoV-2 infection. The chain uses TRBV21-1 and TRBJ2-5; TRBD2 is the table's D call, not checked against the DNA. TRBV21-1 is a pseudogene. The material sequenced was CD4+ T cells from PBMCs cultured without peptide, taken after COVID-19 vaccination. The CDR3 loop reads CASSKHSGLKIETQYF. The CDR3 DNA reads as TGTGCCAGCAGCAAACACAGCGGCCTAAAGATAGAGACCCAGTACTTC.